The 5 T cell receptor beta chains presented below share a single source sample, sequenced in a study of cytomegalovirus exposure and HLA in healthy donors. Primers included in the PCR were 60 Vbeta and 13 Jbeta primers. The assay was immunoSEQ multiplex PCR, and TCRdb's table has in-frame clones only and misses some. The repertoire holds about 160,000 clones, with roughly 78% as singletons. The sequenced sample consisted of PBMCs. These receptors all come from a man aged 40-49 years in good health and CMV-seropositive.

This clone appeared a few times. The V gene is TRBV29-1, the J gene TRBJ1-1, with D tentatively TRBD1 (5 bases). CDR1 is SQVTM and CDR2 is ANQGSEA in the germline V gene. V was shortened by 7 bases and J by 6 bases, with 9 bases between the two germline ends. The CDR3 has 10 residues. The CDR3 sequence is CSDGGAEAFF. In DNA, the CDR3 is TGCAGCGATGGGGGGGCTGAAGCTTTCTTT.

CDR3 sequence: CASRPRVNTGELFF. The CDR3, as DNA: TGTGCCAGCAGGCCGCGAGTGAACACCGGGGAGCTGTTTTTT. This rearrangement joins TRBV9 to TRBJ2-2; D not certain. Germline values: CDR1 SGDLS, CDR2 YYNGEE. V was trimmed by 5 bases and J by 1 base, leaving 9 bases between them. The CDR3 runs 14 residues.

This chain joins TRBV18 and TRBJ1-2; D is unclear. This CDR3 comprises 14 residues. Per germline, CDR1 KGHSH and CDR2 LQKENI. Trimming took 3 bases from V and 4 from J, leaving 12 bases between them. The CDR3 nucleotides read TGTGCCAGCTCACCGAGATCCGAGGGCTATGGCTACACCTTC. This sequence encodes CASSPRSEGYGYTF.

This chain connects TRBV4-2 to TRBJ2-3, with 7 positions matching TRBD2. Trimming took 4 bases from V and 11 from J; bases not matched to a gene: 9. There are 13 residues in the CDR3. Per germline, CDR1 LGHNA and CDR2 YNFKEQ. The CDR3 DNA reads as TGTGCCAGCAGCCTGGGGACTAATCGAGGGCAGTATTTT. Translating it yields CASSLGTNRGQYF.

The table lists this clone with a few counts. V usage is TRBV2 and J usage is TRBJ1-5; possible D gene TRBD1, 5 bases. The CDR3 has 16 amino acids. CDR1 and CDR2 (germline): SNHLY, FYNNEI. Between the trimmed V and J ends, which lost 7 bases and 3 bases, there was a span of 19 bases. The CDR3 loop reads CASTRSWTIPNQPQHF. The CDR3 region has the DNA TGTGCCAGCACTCGTAGTTGGACAATTCCCAATCAGCCCCAGCATTTT.